The table lists the clone carrying this T cell receptor beta chain with a few counts. The antigen is not known. Authors of the study amplified TCR beta CDR3 regions from RNA transcripts. HTBI primers were the set used in a first-round RT-PCR of the TCR CDR3. TCRdb recomputed calls from the multiplex PCR reads with MiXCR, one row per CDR3 protein. The data contain approximately 600,000 distinct CDR3 sequences, around 15% of them singletons. Ophthalmopathy cases met thresholds of Clinical Activity Score at least 3, NOSPECS grade at least 4 and duration under 3 months. Criteria for exclusion of patients were uncontrolled infection, other autoimmune disease, pregnancy or lactation. This CDR3 has 13 amino acids. CDR1 is MNHNS, CDR2 SASEGT, per germline. Deletions cut 4 bases from V and 5 bases from J, with 11 bases between. This entry belongs to a study of T cells in Graves' hyperthyroidism and ophthalmopathy.

Broader study findings: Stable hyperthyroidism was told apart from ophthalmopathy by a model built on 13 V-J features. Among clonotypes expanded in thyroid above 0.001, most were also found in blood.

Material: blood. This clonotype was sampled from a woman in her 40s with Graves' ophthalmopathy. The V call is TRBV6-1, the J call TRBJ2-5; the D gene is possibly TRBD2 (6 bases). Written as DNA, the CDR3 is TGTGCCAGCAGTGCGGTCCGGGAGGAGACCCAGTACTTC. It translates to CASSAVREETQYF.